This T cell receptor (beta chain) was sequenced for a study of T cell clonality in common variable immunodeficiency. This clone was recorded at least ten times. Read coverage stops 3 residues before the CDR3 terminus; the germline J gene supplies the remainder. There are 14 residues in the CDR3. V was pared by 0 bases and J by 9 bases, with 5 bases of the junction left unmatched. CDR1 and CDR2 (germline): GTSNPN, SVGIG (reference sequence). Assay: immunoSEQ multiplex PCR; the TCRdb copy retains only in-frame clones and omits some. The table lists about 50,000 clones, with no singletons. This chain joins TRBV30 and TRBJ2-4; 10 bases are a match to TRBD2. The sequenced sample was peripheral blood mononuclear cells. This TCR derives from a person between 18 and 75 years old in good health. CDR3 DNA, as far as it was read: TGTGCCTGGAGTGTACTAGCGGGGTCTCGCATT. Protein sequence: CAWSVLAGSRI. The full-length CDR3 reads as CAWSVLAGSRIQYF.